This section outlines one T cell receptor (beta chain) sequence together with its context. Its antigen target is currently unknown. Base qualities were left out, and no much larger clone turns up one base away. Collaborating institutions collected whole blood in K2EDTA tubes following their own protocols. For TCRbeta analysis, collaborators shipped samples as frozen whole blood, isolated PBMCs, or DNA extracted from either of those sample types. The germline V gene provides CDR1 SGHNT and CDR2 YENEEA. The CDR3 goes from the cysteine to the phenylalanine over 13 residues. The CDR3 DNA has 39 bases and is translated from base 1. At the junction V is shortened by 2 bases and J by 10 bases; bases outside the gene matches: 5. The source of the sample is a study of blood T cell repertoires in COVID-19 (dated by TCRdb to the early 2020s). Concerning the study at large: Samples from collaborators originated in the United States, Italy and Spain and spanned both the acute and convalescent phases of COVID-19. The material from the prospective study consisted of cDNA or gDNA derived from T cells, B-cell-depleted T cells, or PBMCs. Subjects who had been exposed to COVID-19, were actively infected with it, or had recovered from it provided the deeply sampled blood TCRbeta repertoires that made up the dataset. A freely available public database, intended as a resource for researchers studying the immune response to SARS-CoV-2, is where the repertoires were released. Samples were obtained from the ongoing ImmuneRACE study (first 160 participants) and from over 1,000 subjects provided by 6 global collaborators. The sample metadata nearly always contained a de-identified subject ID, COVID-19 status, age in years and sex. Where HLA class I and class II types were available, the types were taken from metadata supplied by the sample provider, not from assay-based typing. The investigation overall reported the following: The amount of clinical and demographic metadata varied by source and participant and was provided uncurated.

The immunoSEQ Assay, a bias-controlled multiplex PCR, was used to amplify TCRbeta CDR3 regions from genomic DNA. The original methods were these. Within the assay, amplification of reference gene primers was used to estimate how many nucleated cells each sample contained. To quantify the absolute abundance of each unique TCRbeta CDR3 rearrangement, sequence reads were collapsed and filtered. For each sample, productive Simpson clonality was calculated by taking the square root of Simpson's diversity index across productive rearrangements. TCRdb limited this immuneACCESS table to in-frame rearrangements with V and J called. A share of clones is missing; checked studies link under half to unresolved V genes, and the rest is unexplained. The V and J calls and clone size come from that table; D and trimming were worked out from the DNA. The sample table lists 90,000 or so clones, 84% of them with a count of one. More than 20% of the sample belongs to the ten largest clones.

The specimen sequenced was peripheral blood. The source of this sequence is a man in his sixties with acute or convalescent COVID-19. The chain is assembled from TRBV11-3 and TRBJ2-1; 7 bases in the junction line up with TRBD1. The DNA is as follows: TGTGCCAGCAGCTTAACAGGGGCCCGGGAGCAGTTCTTC. Its coded protein is CASSLTGAREQFF.